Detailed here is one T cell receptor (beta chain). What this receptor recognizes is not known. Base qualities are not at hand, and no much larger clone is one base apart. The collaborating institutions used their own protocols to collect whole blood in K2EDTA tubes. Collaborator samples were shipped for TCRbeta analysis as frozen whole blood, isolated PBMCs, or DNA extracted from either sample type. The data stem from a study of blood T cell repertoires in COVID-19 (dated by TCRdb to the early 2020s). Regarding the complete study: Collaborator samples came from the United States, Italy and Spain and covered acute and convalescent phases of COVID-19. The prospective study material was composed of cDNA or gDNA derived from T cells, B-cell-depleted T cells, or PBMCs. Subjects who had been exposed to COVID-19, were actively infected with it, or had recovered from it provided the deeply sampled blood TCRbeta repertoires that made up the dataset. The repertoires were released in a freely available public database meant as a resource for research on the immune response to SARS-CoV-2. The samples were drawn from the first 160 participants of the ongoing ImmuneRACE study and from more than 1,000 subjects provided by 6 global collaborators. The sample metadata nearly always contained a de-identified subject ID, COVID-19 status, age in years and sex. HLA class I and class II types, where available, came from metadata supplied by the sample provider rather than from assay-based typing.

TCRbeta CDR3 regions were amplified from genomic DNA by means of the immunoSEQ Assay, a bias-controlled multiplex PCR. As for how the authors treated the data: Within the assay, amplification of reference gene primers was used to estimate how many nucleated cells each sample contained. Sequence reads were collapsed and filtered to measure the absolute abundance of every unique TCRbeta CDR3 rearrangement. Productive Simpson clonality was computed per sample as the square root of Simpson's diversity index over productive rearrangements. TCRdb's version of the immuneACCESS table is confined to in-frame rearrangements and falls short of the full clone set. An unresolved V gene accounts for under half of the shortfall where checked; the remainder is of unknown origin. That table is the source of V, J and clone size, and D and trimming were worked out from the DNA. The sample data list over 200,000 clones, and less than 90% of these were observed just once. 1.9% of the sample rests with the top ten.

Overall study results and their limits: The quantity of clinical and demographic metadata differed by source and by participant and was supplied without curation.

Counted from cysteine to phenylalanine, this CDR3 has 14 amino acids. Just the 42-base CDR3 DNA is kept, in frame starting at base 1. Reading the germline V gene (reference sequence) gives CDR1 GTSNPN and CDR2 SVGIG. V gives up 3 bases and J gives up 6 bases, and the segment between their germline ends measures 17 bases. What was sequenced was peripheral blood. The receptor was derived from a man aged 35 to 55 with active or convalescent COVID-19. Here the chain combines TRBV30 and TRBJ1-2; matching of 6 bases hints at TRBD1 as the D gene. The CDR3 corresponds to CAWRATGIGHGYTF. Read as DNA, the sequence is TGTGCCTGGAGGGCCACAGGGATAGGCCATGGCTACACCTTC.